This TCR beta chain was recorded in a study of T-cell memory formation after mild COVID-19. This clonotype was counted between two and nine times. Its antigen is undetermined. The CDR3 has 13 amino acids. Deletions cut 3 bases from V and 2 bases from J, with 9 bases between. Germline V gene sequence: CDR1 SGHRS, CDR2 YFSETQ. Whole-study findings and limits: Clones that contracted from day 15 to 85 were balanced CD4/CD8, while later expanders leaned CD4+. A subset of responding clones appeared in pre-infection memory, suggesting cross-reactive memory joined.

Constant-segment-primed 5'RACE gave TCR alpha and TCR beta cDNA libraries with sample barcodes and UMIs. TCRdb re-analysed the 5' RACE reads in MiXCR, keeping a single row per CDR3 protein. The top ten clones hold 14% of a sample with about 140,000 distinct CDR3 sequences, about 14% of them seen once. The chain has TRBV5-1 and TRBJ2-7; D possibly corresponds to TRBD1 (5 bases). The TCR comes from an adult woman who had mild COVID-19 (a few samples of this study predate the infection). Cell type and time point are not known. The material sequenced was PBMCs or a T cell subset sorted from them (not recorded which). CDR3 sequence reads: CASSSEGAYEQYF. The DNA of the CDR3 is TGCGCCAGCAGCTCGGAAGGGGCCTACGAGCAGTACTTC.